The clone carrying this T cell receptor (beta chain) was observed once. This specimen comes from a study of blood T cell repertoires in COVID-19. Study-wide context: Samples of COVID-19 (acute and convalescent) were obtained from the United States, Italy and Spain. T cells, B-cell-depleted T cells, or PBMCs provided the cDNA or gDNA that served as material.

The CDR3 is made up of 16 amino acids. V shed 1 base and J 1 base; nucleotides not matched to a gene: 2. Germline V gives CDR1 LNHDA, CDR2 SQIVND (reference sequence). Some clones are missing from TCRdb's copy, which holds only in-frame ones; the method was immunoSEQ multiplex PCR. The sample holds around 260,000 clones; about nine tenths are singletons and the top ten take roughly 0.92%. V usage is TRBV19 and J usage is TRBJ2-5, with 11 bases lining up with TRBD2. The TCR was taken from a woman in her forties who had recovered from COVID-19. The sample consisted of peripheral blood. The CDR3 nucleotides read TGTGCCAGTAGTATAGTACTAGCGGGAGTCCAAGAGACCCAGTACTTC. Protein sequence: CASSIVLAGVQETQYF.